This T cell receptor beta chain was sequenced during a study of T cell responses to AZD1222 COVID-19 vaccine. Data came from immunoSEQ multiplex PCR; TCRdb stores just in-frame clones and leaves some out. The sample has over 50,000 clones, 65% to 85% seen once. V dropped 3 bases and J dropped 11 bases, with 22 bases sitting between them. The CDR3 runs to 14 residues. Germline V lookup: CDR1 DFQATT, CDR2 SNEGSKA (reference sequence). Study-level points and caveats: Repertoires were obtained solely post-peak T cell response.

Second-dose intervals near 4 or 12 weeks were combined. As concerns this clone: The antigen is undetermined.

The genes are TRBV20-1 and TRBJ1-1; D gene ambiguous. This sample comprised peripheral blood, obtained 28 days after the second AZD1222 dose. This receptor was obtained from an adult who received the AZD1222 COVID-19 vaccine. The CDR3 DNA is TGCAGTGCTAGTGACCAGCGGGCCATTTCGGGGGCTTTCTTT. Amino acid sequence: CSASDQRAISGAFF.